This section outlines one T cell receptor beta chain sequence together with its context. This clone was picked up one time. Its antigen remains undetermined. No clone much larger than this one lies a single base away; base qualities are absent. The CDR3 regions of human TCRbeta chains were analyzed by immunosequencing. Per the source publication's procedure: Repertoire TCRs were checked for matches against a reference library of SARS-CoV-2-specific TCRs that had been generated using the MIRA antigen-specificity platform. Breadth was defined as the fraction of unique TCRs that were SARS-CoV-2-associated, and depth was defined as the fraction of total T cells that were SARS-CoV-2-associated. Using the MIRA data, every spike-specific TCR was mapped to the spike region that the TCR reacted to and assigned to either a CD4 or a CD8 class. Log10-transformed breadth and depth values were compared by one-way ANOVA with Sidak's multiple comparisons tests. TCRdb carries this immuneACCESS record with in-frame sequences only. Its versions omit some clonotypes, under half of them owing to an unresolved V gene in the studies checked, with the rest unexplained. Clonal size and the V and J genes are those of that table, whereas D and trimming came from the DNA. This sample lists approximately 130,000 clones; roughly 88% were detected once. The ten largest clones add up to under 6% of the sample.

This entry belongs to a study of T cell responses to AZD1222 COVID-19 vaccine (dated by TCRdb to 2020 to 2022). General notes on the study: TCR sequencing covered 230 to 250 trial participants: around 210 given two doses of AZD1222 and some 25 given two doses of MenACWY control vaccine. Trial participants were enrolled by age into 18-55, 56-69 and 70-plus year subgroups, with roughly 160, 29 and 62 TCR-sequenced participants respectively.

Read against the paper, the sample's time point label means: about 28 days (+/-7) after the second vaccine dose. AZD1222 recipients with second doses at about 4 weeks or about 12 weeks were pooled, because spike-specific TCR depth and breadth did not differ between schedules. The vaccinee samples were drawn from two UK trials, COV001 and COV002, one of which was a single-blind randomized controlled phase 2/3 trial testing AZD1222 (ChAdOx1 nCoV-19) in healthy adults. For TCRbeta chain sequencing, PBMC samples from trial participants were taken at day 0 and at day 28 after the second dose. General conclusions and limits of the study: Nearly half of unique spike-specific TCRs reportedly recognized epitopes outside regions mutated in the B.1.351 and B.1.1.7 variants. The 56-69-year group was small, and its depth increase did not reach significance, likely because of low power. CD4 TCRs associated with the vaccine covered the entire spike protein, and the dominant responses were in regions 160-218 and 743-854. A significant rise in spike-specific TCR breadth and depth was observed after two AZD1222 doses relative to day 0 and relative to MenACWY recipients. Because no day 14 peak-response samples were available, the repertoires could be characterized only after the peak T cell response. Participants were mostly white British and included more females than males, and it was suggested by the authors that clonal diversity may have been underestimated. Conclusions about previously exposed vaccinees are limited because only six or seven AZD1222 recipients were SARS-CoV-2 seropositive at baseline.

The receptor was derived from an adult who received the AZD1222 COVID-19 vaccine. Sequencing was performed on peripheral blood, taken 28 days after the second AZD1222 dose.

The CDR3 region reads CARRGSAGNTIYF. The DNA sequence reads TGTGCCCGGCGGGGTTCCGCTGGAAACACCATATATTTT. The V and J segments used are TRBV2 and TRBJ1-3; the D gene is not confidently resolved. Trimming takes 11 bases from V and 2 bases from J, and the germline ends sit 13 bases apart. The CDR3 runs 13 residues from the cysteine to the phenylalanine. Solely the CDR3 DNA is kept, with 39 bases framed from the first base. Looking up the germline V gene yields CDR1 SNHLY and CDR2 FYNNEI.